This T cell receptor (beta chain) comes out of a study of blood T cell repertoires in COVID-19. TCRdb keeps only in-frame clones here, not all; method: immunoSEQ multiplex PCR. Among about 300,000 clones, about 93% were seen once, and the ten largest hold 0.9% to 1.2%. This clonotype was obtained from a woman aged 25 to 39 who had recovered from COVID-19. Sequenced sample: PBMCs or T cells enriched from blood (not recorded which).

This CDR3 is CASSIQREWDEQFF. The DNA of the CDR3 is TGTGCCAGCAGTATCCAGCGGGAGTGGGATGAGCAGTTCTTC. The chain carries TRBV27 and TRBJ2-1; 8 positions agree with TRBD2. CDR3 length equals 14 residues. Germline loops: CDR1 MNHEY, CDR2 SMNVEV (reference sequence). The junction had 8 bases not matched to a gene; V was cut back by 5 bases and J by 8 bases.